The subject of this entry is one T cell receptor (beta chain). The antigen is undetermined. This sample was taken from a study of cytomegalovirus exposure and HLA in healthy donors. Whole-study findings and limits: A few chains tied to CMV proved CMV antigen-specific in vitro. Donor immune exposure was known only as CMV serostatus.

The V end was cut by 2 bases, the J end by 6 bases, with 11 bases between. Germline V gives CDR1 MNHEY, CDR2 SVGAGI. The length of the CDR3 is 13 residues. PCR involved 60 Vbeta and 13 Jbeta primers. The repertoire was sequenced with immunoSEQ multiplex PCR; TCRdb's copy has only in-frame clones and lacks some. The repertoire holds hundreds of thousands of clones, with less than 85% as singletons. The sequenced sample was PBMCs. This TCR was sampled from a man younger than 30 in good health and CMV-seronegative. The chain employs TRBV6-5 and TRBJ2-7, with a tentative D call TRBD2 (5 bases). Here the CDR3 reads CASSYPASGEQYF. The CDR3 coding sequence is TGTGCCAGCAGTTACCCCGCGAGCGGCGAGCAGTACTTC.